The rows below give T cell receptor beta chains drawn from one sample of a study of cytomegalovirus exposure and HLA in healthy donors. Data came from immunoSEQ multiplex PCR; TCRdb stores just in-frame clones and leaves some out. Of approximately 140,000 clones listed, around 87% are singletons. The specimen sequenced was PBMCs. Every receptor here comes from a man between 18 and 29 years old in good health and CMV-seropositive. CDR3s include the opening cysteine and the closing phenylalanine or tryptophan. D genes are given only for firm matches. Expanded clones are given a class, and other clones once, few, many or no size at all.

clone size	D gene	V gene	J gene	CDR3 DNA	CDR3 protein
.	TRBD2	TRBV7-9	TRBJ2-1	TGTGCCAGCAGCTTAGGGGGATTAGGACTAGAAGACAATGAGCAGTTCTTC	CASSLGGLGLEDNEQFF
.	TRBD2	TRBV27	TRBJ2-7	TGTGCCAGCAGTTTAGGGTCTTTGGCCCCAGCGGGGGAGCAGTACTTC	CASSLGSLAPAGEQYF
.	TRBD1	TRBV30	TRBJ2-5	TGTGCCTGGAGCGAGGGGCAGGGGGTGTTCGAAGAGACCCAGTACTTC	CAWSEGQGVFEETQYF
.	.	TRBV27	TRBJ2-3	TGTGCCAGCAGTAAACAGGGAGATACGCAGTATTTT	CASSKQGDTQYF
.	.	TRBV6-5	TRBJ1-5	TGTGCCAGCAGCCTTGTCCAGGGCAATCAGCCCCAGCATTTT	CASSLVQGNQPQHF
.	TRBD2	TRBV5-1	TRBJ2-7	TGCGCCAGCAGCTTGGGTGCGGGAGCGACACTAAGCGAGCAGTACTTC	CASSLGAGATLSEQYF
once	.	TRBV6-6	TRBJ2-7	TGTGCCAGCAGTTTTCAGGAGGGCTACGAGCAGTACTTC	CASSFQEGYEQYF
.	TRBD1	TRBV18	TRBJ2-1	TGTGCCAGCTCAGAGGGACAGAGCTCCTACAATGAGCAGTTCTTC	CASSEGQSSYNEQFF
.	TRBD1	TRBV19	TRBJ2-2	TGTGCCACCTTGGGGACAGGGGGTTCCCCCGGGGAGCTGTTTTTT	CATLGTGGSPGELFF
few	.	TRBV19	TRBJ1-6	TGTGCCAGTAGTATTGGGAACAGGTCAGGTTCACCCCTCCACTTT	CASSIGNRSGSPLHF
.	.	TRBV7-9	TRBJ1-4	TGTGCCAGCAGCCTTCTAGGATTAGCAAGTTGGCAGGAAAAACTGTTTTTT	CASSLLGLASWQEKLFF
.	TRBD1	TRBV18	TRBJ1-3	TGTGCCAGCTCTCCCGGGACAGGGGCTGGAAACACCATATATTTT	CASSPGTGAGNTIYF
.	TRBD1	TRBV11-2	TRBJ1-3	TGTGCCAGCAGCTTGGGGACAGGGGCCTCCAGCACTATTTTT	CASSLGTGASSTIF
.	TRBD1	TRBV7-9	TRBJ1-2	TGTGCCAGCAGCCCCGAGGGGGCAAACTATGGCTACACCTTC	CASSPEGANYGYTF
.	TRBD2	TRBV19	TRBJ2-1	TGTGCCAGTAGTATAAACTTACGGGAAACGGGGGGCTACAATGAGCAGTTCTTC	CASSINLRETGGYNEQFF
.	.	TRBV29-1	TRBJ2-7	TGCAGCGTTCGACAGGTCCTGGACGAGCAGTACTTC	CSVRQVLDEQYF
.	TRBD1	TRBV27	TRBJ1-4	TGTGCCAGCAGTCCAGGGGGGGAAAAACTGTTTTTT	CASSPGGEKLFF
.	.	TRBV30	TRBJ2-7	TGTGCCTGGAGTGTAGGCGACCGAGGCGAGCAGTACTTC	CAWSVGDRGEQYF
.	TRBD1	TRBV29-1	TRBJ2-2	TGCAGCGTAGCCGACAGGGGGTGGTACACCGGGGAGCTGTTTTTT	CSVADRGWYTGELFF
few	.	TRBV9	TRBJ2-7	TGTGCCAGCAGCGTAGGGACTAACTCCTACGAGCAGTACTTC	CASSVGTNSYEQYF
.	.	TRBV5-1	TRBJ1-2	TGCGCCAGCAGCTTGGACAGGGCGAACTATGGCTACACCTTC	CASSLDRANYGYTF
.	TRBD2	TRBV6-6	TRBJ2-5	TGTGCCAGCAGTCGGGGGGTAGGAGAGACCCAGTACTTC	CASSRGVGETQYF
.	.	TRBV5-8	TRBJ2-7	TGTGCCAGCAGCTTGGGGTCAGGCTTAACCTACGAGCAGTACTTC	CASSLGSGLTYEQYF
.	TRBD1	TRBV10-3	TRBJ1-2	TGTGCCATCACTCGGGACAGGGCCAACTATGGCTACACCTTC	CAITRDRANYGYTF
.	TRBD2	TRBV5-8	TRBJ2-3	TGTGCCAGCAGCCCCTTTGTAGCGGGGGTCACAGATACGCAGTATTTT	CASSPFVAGVTDTQYF
few	.	TRBV14	TRBJ1-1	TGTGCCAGCAGCCAAGTATCTGAGGTCAAAGCTTTCTTT	CASSQVSEVKAFF
.	.	TRBV11-2	TRBJ2-3	TGTGCCAGCAGCTTAGGGTTAGTTTTCCCAGATACGCAGTATTTT	CASSLGLVFPDTQYF
.	TRBD1	TRBV5-1	TRBJ2-7	TGCGCCAGCAGCCGGGGACAGAACTACGAGCAGTACTTC	CASSRGQNYEQYF
.	TRBD1	TRBV6-6	TRBJ2-1	TGTGCCAGCAGACTGACAGGGAAGAGCTCCTACAATGAGCAGTTCTTC	CASRLTGKSSYNEQFF
.	.	TRBV18	TRBJ2-4	TGTGCCAGCTCACCTCCGGGGTCCTCACAAAACATTCAGTACTTC	CASSPPGSSQNIQYF
.	TRBD2	TRBV5-6	TRBJ2-7	TGTGCCAGCAGCCGCGGGACTAGCGGAACCGAGCAGTACTTC	CASSRGTSGTEQYF
.	.	TRBV7-6	TRBJ1-4	TGTGCCAGCAGCCAAATAGACAGCAAGCGGGATGAAAAACTGTTTTTT	CASSQIDSKRDEKLFF
.	.	TRBV13	TRBJ1-4	TGTGCCAGCTCCCGGGGCGGGGGAAATGAAAAACTGTTTTTT	CASSRGGGNEKLFF
.	.	TRBV7-8	TRBJ2-2	TGTGCCAGCAGCTTAGCACTCTTTACCGGGGAGCTGTTTTTT	CASSLALFTGELFF
.	TRBD1	TRBV7-9	TRBJ2-1	TGTGCCAGCAGCCCCTTCGGACAGGGGAGTTTGCAGTTCTTC	CASSPFGQGSLQFF
.	TRBD2	TRBV13	TRBJ2-5	TGTGCCAGCAGCACGGGGGGGGAAGAGACCCAGTACTTC	CASSTGGEETQYF
.	TRBD2	TRBV27	TRBJ2-1	TGTGCCAGCATCCCTGTAGCGGGACCGTACAATGAGCAGTTCTTC	CASIPVAGPYNEQFF
once	TRBD1	TRBV27	TRBJ1-6	TGTGCCAGCAGTTTCCGGACAGGGATAAGCTCCTATAATTCACCCCTCCACTTT	CASSFRTGISSYNSPLHF
.	TRBD2	TRBV11-3	TRBJ2-3	TGTGCCAGCAGCTTAGAGGGGCTAGCGGGGGCCGGGAATACGCAGTATTTT	CASSLEGLAGAGNTQYF
.	TRBD2	TRBV4-1	TRBJ2-2	TGCGCCAGCAGCCGACGCCCCTGGCGACTAGCGGGAAAGAACACCGGGGAGCTGTTTTTT	CASSRRPWRLAGKNTGELFF